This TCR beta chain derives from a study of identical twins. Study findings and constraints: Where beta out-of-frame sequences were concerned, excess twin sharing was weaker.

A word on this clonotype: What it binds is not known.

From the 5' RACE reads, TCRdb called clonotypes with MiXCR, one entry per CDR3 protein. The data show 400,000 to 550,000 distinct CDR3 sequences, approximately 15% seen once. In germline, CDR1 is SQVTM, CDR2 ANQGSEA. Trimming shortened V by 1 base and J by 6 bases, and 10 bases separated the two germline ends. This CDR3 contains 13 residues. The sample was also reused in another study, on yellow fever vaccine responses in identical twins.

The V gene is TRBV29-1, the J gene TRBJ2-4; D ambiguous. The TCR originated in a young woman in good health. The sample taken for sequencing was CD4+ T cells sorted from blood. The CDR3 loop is CSVEGVSPNIQYF. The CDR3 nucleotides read TGCAGCGTTGAAGGAGTTTCGCCAAACATTCAGTACTTC. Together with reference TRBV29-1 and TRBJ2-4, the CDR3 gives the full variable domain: SAVISQKPSRDICQRGTSLTIQCQVDSQVTMMFWYRQQPGQSLTLIATANQGSEATYESGFVIDKFPISRPNLTFSTLTVSNMSPEDSSIYLCSVEGVSPNIQYFGAGTRLSVL.